These T cell receptor beta chains were read from a single sample in a study of T cell responses to AZD1222 COVID-19 vaccine. Method: immunoSEQ multiplex PCR; TCRdb's copy keeps in-frame clones and lacks some. This sample has some 150,000 clones, with approximately 90% found just once. The sequences come from peripheral blood, collected 28 days after the second dose of the MenACWY control vaccine. These receptors came from an adult who received the MenACWY meningococcal vaccine as a control. Each CDR3 is given with its conserved first and last residue. Each record gives: J gene, V gene, clone size, CDR3 protein. Size is omitted from some rows. Given values are once, few, many or a class for expanded clones.

TRBJ1-5 | TRBV28 | NA | CASSLGQLFEPQHF
TRBJ1-1 | TRBV12-3/TRBV12-4 | NA | CASTPHLNTEAFF
TRBJ1-5 | TRBV19 | NA | CATHPGTGGMRGNQPQHF
TRBJ2-1 | TRBV27 | once | CANHFRGRWYNEQFF
TRBJ2-7 | TRBV4-3 | NA | CASSQDDTVSEQYF
TRBJ1-2 | TRBV4-2 | NA | CASSQAMEQQGGYTF
TRBJ2-7 | TRBV29-1 | once | CSALAGGGLTYEQYF
TRBJ1-4 | TRBV27 | NA | CASSWGQENEKLFF
TRBJ1-4 | TRBV28 | NA | CASSFRGEKLFF
TRBJ1-5 | TRBV4-2 | NA | CASSQDGEQPQHF
TRBJ1-2 | TRBV10-3 | once | CAISESVRGDGYTF
TRBJ1-1 | TRBV29-1 | NA | CSAAVVGTEAFF
TRBJ2-3 | TRBV9 | NA | CASSVAASDTQYF
TRBJ1-5 | TRBV28 | NA | CASSYNQPQHF
TRBJ1-3 | TRBV7-9 | NA | CASTRSGSLGNTIYF
TRBJ2-5 | TRBV7-7 | NA | CASSLASRGQETQYF
TRBJ1-3 | TRBV5-4 | NA | CASSLSPGASGNTIYF
TRBJ2-6 | TRBV6-2/TRBV6-3 | NA | CASSYSTASGANVLTF
TRBJ1-5 | TRBV4-3 | NA | CASSQLFLGRGSNQPQHF
TRBJ2-5 | TRBV29-1 | NA | CSVEDRPGGIGETQYF
TRBJ1-6 | TRBV7-3 | few | CASSLLTGAGSPLHF
TRBJ2-7 | TRBV6-5 | NA | CASSYSGTVDYEQYF
TRBJ2-7 | TRBV9 | NA | CASSVGGRHYEQYF
TRBJ1-2 | TRBV5-1 | few | CASSYIFVSNRDENGYTF
TRBJ2-5 | TRBV7-7 | NA | CASSLGGIGEAQYF
TRBJ2-1 | TRBV19 | NA | CASKSDVTSGPNEQFF
TRBJ2-7 | TRBV10-3 | once | CAISGGARFAYEQYF
TRBJ2-1 | TRBV29-1 | once | CSVEAGGNEQFF
TRBJ1-2 | TRBV24-1 | NA | CATSDLRAGVYGYTF
TRBJ2-5 | TRBV4-3 | few | CASSQDKRDPGLQTQYF
TRBJ2-2 | TRBV7-3 | NA | CASSFRANTGELFF
TRBJ1-2 | TRBV28 | NA | CASSPREKDGYTF
TRBJ2-1 | TRBV6-5 | NA | CASSSPLAGDNEQFF
TRBJ2-5 | TRBV7-3 | NA | CASSRLADLRETQYF
TRBJ1-2 | TRBV27 | NA | CASSLGDPRDSGGYTF
TRBJ2-5 | TRBV30 | NA | CAWNLAVQETQYF
TRBJ1-2 | TRBV7-8 | NA | CASSFVSNYGYTF
TRBJ2-2 | TRBV27 | NA | CASSWGQGLTGELFF
TRBJ2-5 | TRBV11-3 | NA | CASSASQGSQYF
TRBJ2-2 | TRBV29-1 | NA | CSVGGTGPNTGELFF
TRBJ1-1 | TRBV3-1/TRBV3-2 | NA | CASSQDLFPLAAFF
TRBJ2-1 | TRBV9 | NA | CASSAFSSGRYNEQFF
TRBJ2-1 | TRBV5-1 | NA | CASSFPGGPQTNLSYNEQFF
TRBJ1-1 | TRBV30 | NA | CAWRFGGNTEAFF
TRBJ1-2 | TRBV10-3 | NA | CAISDAQGAISNYGYTF